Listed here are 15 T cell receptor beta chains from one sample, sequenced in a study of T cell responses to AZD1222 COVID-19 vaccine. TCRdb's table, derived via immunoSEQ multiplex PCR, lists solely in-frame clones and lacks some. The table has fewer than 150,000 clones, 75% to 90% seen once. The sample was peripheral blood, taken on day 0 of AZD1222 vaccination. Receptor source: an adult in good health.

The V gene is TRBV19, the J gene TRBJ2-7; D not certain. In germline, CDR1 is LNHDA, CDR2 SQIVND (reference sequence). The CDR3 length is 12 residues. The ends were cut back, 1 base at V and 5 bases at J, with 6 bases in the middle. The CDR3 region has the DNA TGTGCCAGTAGTATAGGCGATGACGAGCAGTACTTC. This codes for CASSIGDDEQYF. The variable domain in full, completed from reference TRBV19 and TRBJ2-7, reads DGGITQSPKYLFRKEGQNVTLSCEQNLNHDAMYWYRQDPGQGLRLIYYSQIVNDFQKGDIAEGYSVSREKKESFPLTVTSAQKNPTAFYLCASSIGDDEQYFGPGTRLTVT.

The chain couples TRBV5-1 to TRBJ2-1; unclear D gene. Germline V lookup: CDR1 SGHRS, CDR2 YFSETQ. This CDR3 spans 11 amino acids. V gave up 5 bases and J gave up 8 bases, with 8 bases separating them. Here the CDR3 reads CASSSGDEQFF. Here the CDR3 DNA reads TGCGCCAGCAGTTCAGGCGATGAGCAGTTCTTC.

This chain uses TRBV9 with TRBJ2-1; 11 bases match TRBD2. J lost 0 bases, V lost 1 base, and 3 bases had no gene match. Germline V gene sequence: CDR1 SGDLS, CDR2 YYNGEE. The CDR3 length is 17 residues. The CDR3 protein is CASSVKLAGDSYNEQFF. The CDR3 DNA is TGTGCCAGCAGCGTAAAACTAGCGGGAGACTCCTACAATGAGCAGTTCTTC.

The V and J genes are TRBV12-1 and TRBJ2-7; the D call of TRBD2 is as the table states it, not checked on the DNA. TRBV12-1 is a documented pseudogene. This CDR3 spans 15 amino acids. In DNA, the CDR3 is TGTGCCAGCAGCCCCCCTCTAGCGGTCGGCTACGAGCAGTACTTC. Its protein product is CASSPPLAVGYEQYF.

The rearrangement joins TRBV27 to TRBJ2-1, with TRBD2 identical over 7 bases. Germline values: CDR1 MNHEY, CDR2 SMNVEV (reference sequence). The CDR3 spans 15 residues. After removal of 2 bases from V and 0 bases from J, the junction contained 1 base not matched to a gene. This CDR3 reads CASSLAGASYNEQFF. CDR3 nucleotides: TGTGCCAGCAGTTTAGCGGGAGCCTCCTACAATGAGCAGTTCTTC.

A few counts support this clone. The CDR3, as DNA: TGTGCCAGCAGTTTGGAGATCCGCGAGCAGTACTTC. Translated, it gives CASSLEIREQYF. The V call is TRBV12-3 or TRBV12-4, the J call TRBJ2-7; no clear D gene. There are 12 residues in the CDR3. V shed 3 bases and J shed 6 bases, with 9 bases lying between them.

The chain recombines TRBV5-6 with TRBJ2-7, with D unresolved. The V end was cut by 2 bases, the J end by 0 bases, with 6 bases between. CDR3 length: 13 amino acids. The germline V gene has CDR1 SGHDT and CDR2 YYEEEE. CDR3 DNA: TGTGCCAGCAGCTTTGGCAGCTCCTACGAGCAGTACTTC. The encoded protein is CASSFGSSYEQYF.

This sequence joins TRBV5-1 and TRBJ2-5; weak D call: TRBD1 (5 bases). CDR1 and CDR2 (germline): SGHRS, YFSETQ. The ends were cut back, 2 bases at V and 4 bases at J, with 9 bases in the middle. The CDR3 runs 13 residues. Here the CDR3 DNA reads TGCGCCAGCAGCTTTAGGGGTATAGAGACCCAGTACTTC. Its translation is CASSFRGIETQYF.

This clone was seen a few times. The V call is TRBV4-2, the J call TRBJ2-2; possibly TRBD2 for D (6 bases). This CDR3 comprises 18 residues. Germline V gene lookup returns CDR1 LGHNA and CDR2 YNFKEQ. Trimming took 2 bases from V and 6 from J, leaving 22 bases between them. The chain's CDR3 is CASSQKEAGWDGAGELFF. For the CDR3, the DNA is TGTGCCAGCAGCCAAAAGGAGGCGGGATGGGATGGTGCCGGGGAGCTGTTTTTT.

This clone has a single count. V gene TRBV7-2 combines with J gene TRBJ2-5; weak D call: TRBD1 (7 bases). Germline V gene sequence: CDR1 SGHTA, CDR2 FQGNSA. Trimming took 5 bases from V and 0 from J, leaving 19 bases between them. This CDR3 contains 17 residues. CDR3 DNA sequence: TGTGCCAGCAGCCAGGGGGGCGGGTCCTCGTACCAAGAGACCCAGTACTTC. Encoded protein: CASSQGGGSSYQETQYF.

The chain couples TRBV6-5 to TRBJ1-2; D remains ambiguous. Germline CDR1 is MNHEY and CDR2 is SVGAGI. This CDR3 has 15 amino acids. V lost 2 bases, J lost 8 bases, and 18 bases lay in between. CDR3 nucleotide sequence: TGTGCCAGCAGTTACACGGAGGCCCCTCTTTACGGCTACACCTTC. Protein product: CASSYTEAPLYGYTF.

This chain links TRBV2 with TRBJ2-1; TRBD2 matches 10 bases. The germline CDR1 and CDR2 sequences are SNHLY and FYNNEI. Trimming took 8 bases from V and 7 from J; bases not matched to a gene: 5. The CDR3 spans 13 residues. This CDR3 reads CASVVLAGNEQFF. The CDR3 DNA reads TGTGCCAGCGTTGTACTAGCGGGGAATGAGCAGTTCTTC.

The CDR3 DNA sequence: TGTGCCAGCAGTTTATCGATGGGGGGCGTAAAGGCAAATGAGCAGTTCTTC. This translates into CASSLSMGGVKANEQFF. This sequence joins TRBV27 and TRBJ2-1; perhaps D is TRBD1 or TRBD2 (6 bases each). Germline V lookup: CDR1 MNHEY, CDR2 SMNVEV (reference sequence). This CDR3 region has 17 residues. Trimming left V 0 bases short and J 7 bases short, with 19 bases between.

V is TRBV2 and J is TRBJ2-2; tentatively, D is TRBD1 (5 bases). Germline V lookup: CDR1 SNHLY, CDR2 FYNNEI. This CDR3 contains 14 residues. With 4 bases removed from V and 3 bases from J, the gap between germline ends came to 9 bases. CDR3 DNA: TGTGCCAGCAGTGGGACAAGCTACACCGGGGAGCTGTTTTTT. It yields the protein CASSGTSYTGELFF.

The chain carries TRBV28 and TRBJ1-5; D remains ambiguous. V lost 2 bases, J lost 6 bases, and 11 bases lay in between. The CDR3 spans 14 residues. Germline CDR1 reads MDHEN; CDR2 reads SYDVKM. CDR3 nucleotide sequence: TGTGCCAGCAGTTTAGCGAGGGAGGTTCAGCCCCAGCATTTT. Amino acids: CASSLAREVQPQHF.